This passage covers 15 T cell receptor beta chains from one sample sequenced in a study of blood T cell repertoires in COVID-19. Here immunoSEQ multiplex PCR was the method, and the copy in TCRdb shows in-frame clones only, minus some. The data contain 94,000 or so clones, approximately 90% of them singletons. The sample taken for sequencing was peripheral blood. Receptors originate from a woman older than 75 with active COVID-19.

The rearrangement joins TRBV27 to TRBJ1-5; D ambiguous. The V gene lost 6 bases and the J gene lost 4 bases, with 16 bases spanning the gap. Germline V gives CDR1 MNHEY, CDR2 SMNVEV (reference sequence). The CDR3 loop spans 15 amino acids. The CDR3 protein is CASRPKGRENQPQHF. The DNA of the CDR3 is TGTGCCAGCAGACCAAAGGGTCGGGAGAATCAGCCCCAGCATTTT.

The chain carries TRBV19 and TRBJ1-5; D is possibly TRBD1 (6 bases). The CDR3 is 15 amino acids. Trimming cost V 5 bases and J 4 bases, with 15 bases left between them. Germline lookup yields CDR1 LNHDA and CDR2 SQIVND (reference sequence). This CDR3 reads CASSLQGWVNQPQHF. DNA of the CDR3: TGTGCCAGTAGTTTACAGGGTTGGGTGAATCAGCCCCAGCATTTT.

The chain carries TRBV19 and TRBJ1-2, with D perhaps TRBD1 (5 bases). CDR3 length: 15 amino acids. The V gene's germline CDR1 is LNHDA and CDR2 SQIVND (reference sequence). Trimming stripped 6 bases from V and 4 bases from J, with 18 bases between. Here the CDR3 reads CASRFPLGAGYGYTF. The DNA of the CDR3 is TGTGCCAGTAGATTCCCTTTAGGGGCTGGCTATGGCTACACCTTC.

The genes are TRBV27 and TRBJ2-1, with D possibly TRBD2 on 6 matching bases. Germline lookup yields CDR1 MNHEY and CDR2 SMNVEV (reference sequence). V lost 8 bases and J lost 4, with 21 bases in between. This CDR3 comprises 16 residues. The chain's CDR3 is CASSSTGGMEYNEQFF. The CDR3 DNA reads as TGTGCCAGCTCCTCAACGGGCGGGATGGAGTACAATGAGCAGTTCTTC.

J is TRBJ2-1 and V is TRBV24-1; TRBD2 matches 8 bases. V gave up 6 bases and J gave up 5 bases; unmatched junction bases: 5. This CDR3 has 14 residues. Germline-derived CDR1 and CDR2 are KGHDR and SFDVKD. The CDR3 coding sequence is TGTGCCACCAGTAGGGCGGGAGGTAACAATGAGCAGTTCTTC. Translated: CATSRAGGNNEQFF.

The chain joins TRBV5-1 to TRBJ1-1; D is possibly TRBD1 (5 bases). Germline CDR1 and CDR2: SGHRS and YFSETQ. V was cut by 0 bases and J by 1 base, with 10 bases left in between. The CDR3 has 15 amino acids. CDR3 DNA: TGCGCCAGCAGCTTGGAGGCAGGGAAGAACACTGAAGCTTTCTTT. Residues: CASSLEAGKNTEAFF.

This clone is a singleton in its sample. The chain recombines TRBV29-1 with TRBJ2-2; D possibly corresponds to TRBD1 (5 bases). The germline V gene encodes CDR1 SQVTM and CDR2 ANQGSEA. Trimming removed 4 bases at V and 5 bases at J, with 20 bases between. This CDR3 comprises 16 residues. The CDR3 region is CSVVLWGGPETGELFF. The CDR3 bases are TGCAGCGTTGTTTTATGGGGCGGTCCGGAGACCGGGGAGCTGTTTTTT.

The rearrangement uses TRBV3-1 (or the pseudogene TRBV3-2) and TRBJ2-3, with a weak D call TRBD2 (5 bases). V shed 4 bases and J shed 2 bases, with 10 bases lying between them. This CDR3 contains 14 residues. The germline V gene has CDR1 LGHDT and CDR2 YNNKEL (reference sequence). Written as DNA, the CDR3 is TGTGCCAGCAGCCCAGCGGTAGCCACAGATACGCAGTATTTT. Translation gives CASSPAVATDTQYF.

The rearrangement uses TRBV2 and TRBJ2-7; TRBD1 aligns across 8 bases. This CDR3 contains 13 residues. Germline lookup yields CDR1 SNHLY and CDR2 FYNNEI. Trimming at V came to 8 bases and at J to 6 bases, leaving 9 bases not matched to a gene. CDR3 bases: TGTGCCAGCGTCTCAGGCAGGGGGCGCGAGCAGTACTTC. It is translated as CASVSGRGREQYF.

This clone was found once. The CDR3 DNA is TGTGCCAGCAGCTGGGGCGGACTAGCGGGTGAAAATGAGCAGTTCTTC. It codes for CASSWGGLAGENEQFF. This rearrangement joins TRBV5-5 to TRBJ2-1; the match to TRBD2 covers 11 bases. Germline V gene data show CDR1 as SGHKS and CDR2 as YYEKEE (reference sequence). This CDR3 spans 16 amino acids. V shed 3 bases and J 7 bases; nucleotides not matched to a gene: 9.

V usage is TRBV4-3 and J usage is TRBJ2-7, with TRBD1 matching over 8 bases. Germline-derived CDR1 and CDR2 are LGHNA and YSLEER. The ends lost 3 bases at V and 0 bases at J; junction bases unmatched: 4. The CDR3 spans 15 residues. DNA of the CDR3: TGCGCCAGCAGCCAGACAGGGGACAGCTCCTACGAGCAGTACTTC. Translated, it gives CASSQTGDSSYEQYF.

The chain carries TRBV9 and TRBJ2-7; 7 bases match TRBD2. Germline V gene data show CDR1 as SGDLS and CDR2 as YYNGEE. CDR3 size: 14 residues. J lost 5 bases, V lost 0 bases, and 5 bases had no gene match. The CDR3 DNA sequence: TGTGCCAGCAGCGTAGGCGGGAGTGTCGACGAGCAGTACTTC. Protein: CASSVGGSVDEQYF.

This chain uses TRBV13 with TRBJ2-1; D might be TRBD2 (6 bases). The CDR3 extends over 16 amino acids. V was clipped by 0 bases and J by 4 bases, with 13 bases between them. Germline assignment: CDR1 PRHDT and CDR2 FYEKMQ (reference sequence). Here the CDR3 reads CASSLGVSREYNEQFF. As DNA, the CDR3 is TGTGCCAGCAGCTTAGGAGTTTCCCGGGAGTACAATGAGCAGTTCTTC.

V is TRBV27 and J is TRBJ2-7; D possibly corresponds to TRBD1 (6 bases). CDR1 and CDR2 (germline): MNHEY, SMNVEV (reference sequence). CDR3 length equals 14 residues. V lost 3 bases to trimming and J lost 4 bases, with 13 bases between them. As DNA, the CDR3 is TGTGCCAGCAGTTTGGACAGACCCTATTACGAGCAGTACTTC. Translation: CASSLDRPYYEQYF.

This clone has a handful of counts. The CDR3 loop is CASSQDIELGGGTQYF. DNA for the CDR3: TGCGCCAGCAGCCAAGATATCGAACTAGGGGGCGGTACGCAGTATTTT. The rearrangement joins TRBV4-3 to TRBJ2-3; 7 positions match TRBD1. CDR1 LGHNA and CDR2 YSLEER come from the germline V gene. This CDR3 is built from 16 residues. Losses at the gene ends were 0 bases for V and 8 bases for J; bases not matched to a gene: 11.